This T cell receptor (beta chain) derives from a study of T cell changes during pregnancy in multiple sclerosis. Data came from immunoSEQ multiplex PCR; TCRdb stores just in-frame clones and leaves some out. Of roughly 61,000 clones listed, 70% to 90% are singletons. This clone was observed once. The source was peripheral blood, collected in the first trimester of pregnancy. This receptor was obtained from a female donor in good health, enrolled as a control in a pregnancy study.

In DNA, the CDR3 is TGTGCCAGTAGCGACGAGACAGATAACTATGGCTACACCTTC. Translation gives CASSDETDNYGYTF. The rearrangement links TRBV19 to TRBJ1-2; a weak D match, TRBD1 (5 bases). CDR1 and CDR2 from the germline V gene are LNHDA and SQIVND (reference sequence). The V and J ends lost 6 bases and 1 base respectively, with 12 bases between them. This CDR3 contains 14 residues. The variable domain in full, with the rest retrieved from reference TRBV19 and TRBJ1-2, is DGGITQSPKYLFRKEGQNVTLSCEQNLNHDAMYWYRQDPGQGLRLIYYSQIVNDFQKGDIAEGYSVSREKKESFPLTVTSAQKNPTAFYLCASSDETDNYGYTFGSGTRLTVV.